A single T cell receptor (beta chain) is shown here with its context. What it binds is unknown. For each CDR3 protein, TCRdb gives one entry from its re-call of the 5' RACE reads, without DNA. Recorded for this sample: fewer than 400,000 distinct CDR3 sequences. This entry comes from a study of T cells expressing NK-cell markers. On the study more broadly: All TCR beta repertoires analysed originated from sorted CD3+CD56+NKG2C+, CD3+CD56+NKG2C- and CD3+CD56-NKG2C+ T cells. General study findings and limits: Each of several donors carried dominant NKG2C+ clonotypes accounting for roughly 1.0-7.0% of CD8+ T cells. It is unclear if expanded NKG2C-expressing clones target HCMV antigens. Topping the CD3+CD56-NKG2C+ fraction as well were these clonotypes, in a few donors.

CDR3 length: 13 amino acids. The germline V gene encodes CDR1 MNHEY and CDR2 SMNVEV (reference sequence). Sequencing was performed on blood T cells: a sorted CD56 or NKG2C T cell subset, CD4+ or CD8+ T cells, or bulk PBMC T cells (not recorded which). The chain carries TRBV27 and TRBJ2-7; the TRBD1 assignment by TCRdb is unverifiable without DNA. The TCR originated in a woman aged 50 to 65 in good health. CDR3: CASSPRGTGQQYF.